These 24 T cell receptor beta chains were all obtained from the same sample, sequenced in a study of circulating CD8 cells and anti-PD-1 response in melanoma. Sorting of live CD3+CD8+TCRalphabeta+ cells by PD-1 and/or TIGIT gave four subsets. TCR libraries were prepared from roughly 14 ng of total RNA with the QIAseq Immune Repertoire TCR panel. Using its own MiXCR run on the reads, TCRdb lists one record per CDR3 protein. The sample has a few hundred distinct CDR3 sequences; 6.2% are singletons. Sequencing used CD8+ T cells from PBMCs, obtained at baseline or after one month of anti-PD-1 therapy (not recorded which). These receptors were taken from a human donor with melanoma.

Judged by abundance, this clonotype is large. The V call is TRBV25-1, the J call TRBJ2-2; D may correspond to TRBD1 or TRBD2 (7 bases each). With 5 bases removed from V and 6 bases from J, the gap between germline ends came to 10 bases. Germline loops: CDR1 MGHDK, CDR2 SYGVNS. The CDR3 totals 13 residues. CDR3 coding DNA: TGTGCCAGCAGTCCAGGGGGGGCCGGGGAGCTGTTTTTT. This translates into CASSPGGAGELFF.

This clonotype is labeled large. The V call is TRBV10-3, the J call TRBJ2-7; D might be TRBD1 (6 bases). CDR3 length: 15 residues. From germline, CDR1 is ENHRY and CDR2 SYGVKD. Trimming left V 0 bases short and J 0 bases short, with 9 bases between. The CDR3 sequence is CAISESGQFSYEQYF. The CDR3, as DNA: TGTGCCATCAGTGAGTCCGGACAGTTCTCCTACGAGCAGTACTTC.

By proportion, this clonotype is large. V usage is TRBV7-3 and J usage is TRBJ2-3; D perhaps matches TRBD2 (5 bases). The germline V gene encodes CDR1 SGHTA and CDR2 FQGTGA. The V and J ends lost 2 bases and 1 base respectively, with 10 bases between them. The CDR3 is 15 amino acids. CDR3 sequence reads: CASSLGGSRTDTQYF. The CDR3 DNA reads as TGTGCCAGCAGCTTAGGCGGGTCCCGCACAGATACGCAGTATTTT. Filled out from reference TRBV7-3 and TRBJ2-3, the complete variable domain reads GAGVSQTPSNKVTEKGKYVELRCDPISGHTALYWYRQSLGQGPEFLIYFQGTGAADDSGLPNDRFFAVRPEGSVSTLKIQRTERGDSAVYLCASSLGGSRTDTQYFGPGTRLTVL.

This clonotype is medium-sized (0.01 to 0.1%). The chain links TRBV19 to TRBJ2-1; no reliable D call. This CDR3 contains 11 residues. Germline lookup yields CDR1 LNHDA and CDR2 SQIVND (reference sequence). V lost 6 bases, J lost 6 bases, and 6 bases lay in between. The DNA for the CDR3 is TGTGCCAGTAGCTTTAGCAATGAGCAGTTCTTC. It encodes CASSFSNEQFF.

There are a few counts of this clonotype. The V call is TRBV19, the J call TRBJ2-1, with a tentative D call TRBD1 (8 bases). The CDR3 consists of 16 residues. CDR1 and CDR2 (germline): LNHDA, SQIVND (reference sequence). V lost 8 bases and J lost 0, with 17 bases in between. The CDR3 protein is CASYRGGPSSYNEQFF. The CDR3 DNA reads TGTGCCAGTTACAGGGGGGGGCCTAGCTCCTACAATGAGCAGTTCTTC.

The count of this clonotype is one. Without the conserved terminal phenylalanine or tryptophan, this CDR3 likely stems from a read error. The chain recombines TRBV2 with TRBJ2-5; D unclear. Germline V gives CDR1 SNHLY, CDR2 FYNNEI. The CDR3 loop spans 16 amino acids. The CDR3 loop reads CAGRELGPAGQETQYL. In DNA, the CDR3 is TGTGCCGGCAGAGAGCTTGGGCCCGCAGGACAAGAGACCCAGTACCTC.

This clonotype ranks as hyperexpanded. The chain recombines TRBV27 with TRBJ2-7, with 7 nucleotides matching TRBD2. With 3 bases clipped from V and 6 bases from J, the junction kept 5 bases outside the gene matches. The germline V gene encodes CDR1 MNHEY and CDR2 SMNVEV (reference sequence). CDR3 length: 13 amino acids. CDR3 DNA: TGTGCCAGCAGTTTCACTAGCGCGGGCGAGCAGTACTTC. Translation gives CASSFTSAGEQYF.

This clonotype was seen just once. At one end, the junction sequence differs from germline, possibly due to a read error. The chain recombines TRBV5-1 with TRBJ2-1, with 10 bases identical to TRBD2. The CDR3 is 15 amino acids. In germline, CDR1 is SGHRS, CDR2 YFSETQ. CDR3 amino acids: CACSLESSGRDGLFF. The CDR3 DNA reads TGCGCCTGCAGCTTGGAGTCTAGCGGGAGAGACGGGCTTTTCTTC.

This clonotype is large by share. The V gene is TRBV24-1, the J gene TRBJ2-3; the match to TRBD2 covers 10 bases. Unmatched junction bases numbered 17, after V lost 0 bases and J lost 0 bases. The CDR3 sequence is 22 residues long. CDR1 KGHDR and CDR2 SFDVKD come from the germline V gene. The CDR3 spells CATSDLQIGLADDLASTDTQYF. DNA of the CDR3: TGTGCCACCAGTGATTTGCAAATCGGACTAGCGGACGACTTGGCTAGCACAGATACGCAGTATTTT.

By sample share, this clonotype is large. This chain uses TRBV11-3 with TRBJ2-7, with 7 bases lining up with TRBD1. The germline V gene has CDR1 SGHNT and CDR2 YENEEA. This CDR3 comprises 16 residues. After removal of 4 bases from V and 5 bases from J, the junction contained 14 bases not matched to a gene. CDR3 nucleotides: TGTGCCAGCAGCTCACGAGCGACAGGGCCGGACGACGAGCAGTACTTC. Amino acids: CASSSRATGPDDEQYF.

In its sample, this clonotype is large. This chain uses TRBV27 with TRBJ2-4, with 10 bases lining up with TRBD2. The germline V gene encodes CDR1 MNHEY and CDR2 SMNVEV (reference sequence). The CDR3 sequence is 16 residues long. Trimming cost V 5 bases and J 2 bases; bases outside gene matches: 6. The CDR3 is CASSPAAGGPKNIQYF. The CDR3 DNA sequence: TGTGCCAGCAGTCCGGCAGCGGGGGGGCCCAAAAACATTCAGTACTTC.

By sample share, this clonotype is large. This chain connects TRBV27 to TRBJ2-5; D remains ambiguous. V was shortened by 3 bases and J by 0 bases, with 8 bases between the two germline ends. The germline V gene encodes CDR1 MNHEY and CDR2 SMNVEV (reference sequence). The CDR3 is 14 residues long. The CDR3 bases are TGTGCCAGCAGTTTTCTCGGGTACCAAGAGACCCAGTACTTC. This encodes CASSFLGYQETQYF.

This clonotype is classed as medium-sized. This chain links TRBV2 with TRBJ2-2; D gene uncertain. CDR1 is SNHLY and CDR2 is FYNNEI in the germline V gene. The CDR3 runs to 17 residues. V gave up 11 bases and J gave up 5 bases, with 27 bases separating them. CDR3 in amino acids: CAPPSGGRDLNTGELFF. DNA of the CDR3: TGTGCCCCCCCCTCGGGCGGAAGAGATCTGAATACCGGGGAGCTGTTTTTT.

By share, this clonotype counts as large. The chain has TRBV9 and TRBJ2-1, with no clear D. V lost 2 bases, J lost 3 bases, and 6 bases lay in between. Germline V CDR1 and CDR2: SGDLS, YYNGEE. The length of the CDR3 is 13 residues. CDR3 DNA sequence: TGTGCCAGCAGCGTGAACAGCTACAATGAGCAGTTCTTC. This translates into CASSVNSYNEQFF.

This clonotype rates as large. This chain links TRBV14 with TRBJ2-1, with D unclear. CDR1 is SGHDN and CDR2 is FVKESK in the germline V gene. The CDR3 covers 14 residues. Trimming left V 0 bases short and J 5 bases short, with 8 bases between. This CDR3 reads CASSQDLTDNEQFF. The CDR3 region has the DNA TGTGCCAGCAGCCAAGATCTAACAGACAATGAGCAGTTCTTC.

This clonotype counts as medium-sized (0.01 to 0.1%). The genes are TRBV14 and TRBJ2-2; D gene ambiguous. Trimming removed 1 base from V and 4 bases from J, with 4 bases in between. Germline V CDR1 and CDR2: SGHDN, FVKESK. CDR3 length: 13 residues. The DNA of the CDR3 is TGTGCCAGCAGCCAAGCCACCACCGGGGAGCTGTTTTTT. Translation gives CASSQATTGELFF. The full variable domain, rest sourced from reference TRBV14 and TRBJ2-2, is EAGVTQFPSHSVIEKGQTVTLRCDPISGHDNLYWYRRVMGKEIKFLLHFVKESKQDESGMPNNRFLAERTGGTYSTLKVQPAELEDSGVYFCASSQATTGELFFGEGSRLTVL.

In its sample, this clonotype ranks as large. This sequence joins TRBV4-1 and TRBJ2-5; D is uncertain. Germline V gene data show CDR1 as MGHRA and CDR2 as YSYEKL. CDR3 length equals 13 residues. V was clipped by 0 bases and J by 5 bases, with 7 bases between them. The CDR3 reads CASSQEGHETQYF. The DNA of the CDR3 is TGCGCCAGCAGCCAAGAAGGGCATGAGACCCAGTACTTC.

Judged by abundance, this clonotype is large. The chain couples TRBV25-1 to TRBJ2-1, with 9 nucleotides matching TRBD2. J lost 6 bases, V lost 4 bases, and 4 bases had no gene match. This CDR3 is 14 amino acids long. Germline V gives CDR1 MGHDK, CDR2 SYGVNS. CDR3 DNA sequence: TGTGCCAGCAGTGGAGGACTAGCGATCAATGAGCAGTTCTTC. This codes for CASSGGLAINEQFF.

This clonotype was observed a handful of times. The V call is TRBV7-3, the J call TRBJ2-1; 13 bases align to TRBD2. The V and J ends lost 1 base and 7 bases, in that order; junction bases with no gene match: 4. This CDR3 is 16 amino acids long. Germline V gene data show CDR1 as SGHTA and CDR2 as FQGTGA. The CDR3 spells CASSLMTSGRNNEQFF. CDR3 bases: TGTGCCAGCAGCTTAATGACTAGCGGGAGGAATAATGAGCAGTTCTTC.

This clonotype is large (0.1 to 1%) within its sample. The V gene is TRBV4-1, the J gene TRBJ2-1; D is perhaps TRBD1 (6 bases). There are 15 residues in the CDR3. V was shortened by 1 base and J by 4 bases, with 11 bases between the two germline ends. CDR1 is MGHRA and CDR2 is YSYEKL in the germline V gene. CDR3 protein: CASSQARTEYNEQFF. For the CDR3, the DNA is TGCGCCAGCAGCCAAGCCAGGACAGAGTACAATGAGCAGTTCTTC.

The CDR3 DNA reads as TGTGCCAGCAGTTTCCCTGAGGGGCAGGGGGCGAGTGAGCAGTACTTC. Protein: CASSFPEGQGASEQYF. The chain recombines TRBV28 with TRBJ2-7; 8 positions agree with TRBD1. Germline lookup yields CDR1 MDHEN and CDR2 SYDVKM. The J segment lost 7 bases and the V segment lost 3 bases, leaving 14 bases of the junction unmatched. The CDR3 extends over 16 amino acids.

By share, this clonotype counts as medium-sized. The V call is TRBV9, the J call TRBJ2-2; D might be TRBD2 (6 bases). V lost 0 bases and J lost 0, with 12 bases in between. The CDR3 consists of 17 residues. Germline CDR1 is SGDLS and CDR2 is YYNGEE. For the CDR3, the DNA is TGTGCCAGCAGCGTAGGGGGGAGGCCAACGAACACCGGGGAGCTGTTTTTT. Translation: CASSVGGRPTNTGELFF.

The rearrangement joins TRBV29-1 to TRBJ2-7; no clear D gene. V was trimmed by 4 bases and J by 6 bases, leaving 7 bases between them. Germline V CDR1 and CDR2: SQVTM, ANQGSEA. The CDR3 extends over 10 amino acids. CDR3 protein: CSVVGSEQYF. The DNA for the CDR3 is TGCAGCGTTGTGGGATCCGAGCAGTACTTC.

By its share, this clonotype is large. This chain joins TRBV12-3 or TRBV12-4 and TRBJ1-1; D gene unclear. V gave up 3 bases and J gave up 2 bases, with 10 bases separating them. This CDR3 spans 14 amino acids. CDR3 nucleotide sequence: TGTGCCAGCAGTTTTGGGAGCGGAAACACTGAAGCTTTCTTT. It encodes CASSFGSGNTEAFF.